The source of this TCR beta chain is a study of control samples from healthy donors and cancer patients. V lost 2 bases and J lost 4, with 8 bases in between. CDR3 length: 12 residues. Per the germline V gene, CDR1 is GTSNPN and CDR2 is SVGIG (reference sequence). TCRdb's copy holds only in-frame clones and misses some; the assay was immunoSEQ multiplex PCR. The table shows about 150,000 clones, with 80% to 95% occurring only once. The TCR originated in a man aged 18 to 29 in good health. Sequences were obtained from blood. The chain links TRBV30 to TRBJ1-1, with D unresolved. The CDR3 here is CAWSPSTTEAFF. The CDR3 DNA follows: TGTGCCTGGAGTCCCTCTACCACTGAAGCTTTCTTT.